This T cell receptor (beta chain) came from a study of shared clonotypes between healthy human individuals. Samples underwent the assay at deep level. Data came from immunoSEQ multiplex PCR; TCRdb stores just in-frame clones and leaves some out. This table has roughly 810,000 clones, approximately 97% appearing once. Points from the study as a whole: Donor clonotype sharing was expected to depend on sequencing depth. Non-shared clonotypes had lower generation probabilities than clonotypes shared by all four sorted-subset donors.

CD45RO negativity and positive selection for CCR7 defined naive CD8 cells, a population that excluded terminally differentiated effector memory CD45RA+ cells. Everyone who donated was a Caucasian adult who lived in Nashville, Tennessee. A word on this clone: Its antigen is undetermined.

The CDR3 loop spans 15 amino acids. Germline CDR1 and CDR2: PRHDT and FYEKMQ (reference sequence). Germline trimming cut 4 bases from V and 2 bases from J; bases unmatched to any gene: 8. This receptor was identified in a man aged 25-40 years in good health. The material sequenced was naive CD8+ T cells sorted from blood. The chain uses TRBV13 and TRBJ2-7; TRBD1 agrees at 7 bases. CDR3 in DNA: TGTGCCAGCAGCTCCCAGAGGGACAGTACCTACGAGCAGTACTTC. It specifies CASSSQRDSTYEQYF.